This entry concerns a single TCR beta chain. Using immunoSEQ multiplex PCR, the repertoire was profiled, and TCRdb retains in-frame clones only, with some absent. The profile shows approximately 2,300,000 clones, 85% to 95% of them singletons. Donors included only healthy HIV-negative adults lacking recent acute infections or vaccinations. CD4+ cells were split into CD45RA+ naive and CD45RA-negative memory subsets. The data originate from a study of shared clonotypes between healthy human individuals. The V end was cut by 2 bases, the J end by 5 bases, with 15 bases between. Germline CDR1 reads MDHEN; CDR2 reads SYDVKM. CDR3 size: 15 residues.

The sample consisted of naive CD4+ T cells from PBMCs. As for subset: CD45RA+ positively selected. The chain combines TRBV28 with TRBJ1-2; D is possibly TRBD1 (6 bases). The sequence derives from a man between 18 and 35 years old in good health. Some clones in this sample may be carry-over from other donors' samples. CDR3 loop: CASSLEQGSRYGYTF. The CDR3 nucleotides read TGTGCCAGCAGTTTAGAGCAGGGGTCGAGGTATGGCTACACCTTC.